This entry describes one T cell receptor beta chain. The entry originates in a study of blood T cell repertoires in COVID-19. Overall study: The origin of the acute and convalescent COVID-19 samples was the United States, Italy and Spain. Sources were T cells, B-cell-depleted T cells, or PBMCs; the material itself was cDNA or gDNA.

TCRdb's table, derived via immunoSEQ multiplex PCR, lists solely in-frame clones and lacks some. This table holds approximately 150,000 clones, 70% to 90% found once. In germline, CDR1 is SGHTA, CDR2 FQGTGA. V lost 0 bases, J lost 5 bases, and 11 bases lay in between. The CDR3 runs 15 residues. The genes are TRBV7-3 and TRBJ2-1; a weak D match, TRBD2 (6 bases). This sequence originates from a human donor in a cohort sampled during active COVID-19. Sequenced sample: peripheral blood. The CDR3 region has the DNA TGTGCCAGCAGCTTAACGGGGGGTAGGAACAATGAGCAGTTCTTC. It translates to CASSLTGGRNNEQFF.